These 30 T cell receptor beta chains were all obtained from the same sample, sequenced in a study of T cell responses to AZD1222 COVID-19 vaccine. Data came from immunoSEQ multiplex PCR; TCRdb stores just in-frame clones and leaves some out. The sample records some 120,000 clones, approximately 91% being singletons. The sequenced sample was peripheral blood, obtained 28 days after the second AZD1222 dose. Source of these receptors: an adult who received the AZD1222 COVID-19 vaccine.

V and J are TRBV7-9 and TRBJ1-4; D might be TRBD1 (5 bases). The CDR3 has 18 amino acids. Germline lookup yields CDR1 SEHNR and CDR2 FQNEAQ (reference sequence). Trimming removed 5 bases from V and 0 bases from J, with 19 bases in between. CDR3 in DNA: TGTGCCAGCAGCGGCCGGACGGGGGTCGGGGCAACTAATGAAAAACTGTTTTTT. Its translation: CASSGRTGVGATNEKLFF. The whole variable domain, remainder taken from reference TRBV7-9 and TRBJ1-4, is DTGVSQNPRHKITKRGQNVTFRCDPISEHNRLYWYRQTLGQGPEFLTYFQNEAQLEKSRLLSDRFSAERPKGSFSTLEIQRTEQGDSAMYLCASSGRTGVGATNEKLFFGSGTQLSVL.

V is TRBV5-1 and J is TRBJ1-1, with D perhaps TRBD1 (6 bases). The length of the CDR3 is 14 residues. V was pared by 2 bases and J by 3 bases, with 11 bases between. Germline V CDR1 and CDR2: SGHRS, YFSETQ. CDR3 nucleotide sequence: TGCGCCAGCAGCTTCACAGGGCCTCACACTGAAGCTTTCTTT. It translates to CASSFTGPHTEAFF.

The gene calls are TRBV7-2 and TRBJ2-2; 7 bases fit TRBD1. CDR3 length equals 16 residues. Germline V gives CDR1 SGHTA, CDR2 FQGNSA. With V trimmed by 5 bases and J by 1 base, 7 bases remained unmatched. The CDR3 here is CASSLNRGWNTGELFF. The CDR3 nucleotides are TGTGCCAGCAGCCTTAACAGGGGCTGGAACACCGGGGAGCTGTTTTTT.

The chain joins TRBV6-5 to TRBJ2-7; D may be TRBD2 (6 bases). Germline V gene data show CDR1 as MNHEY and CDR2 as SVGAGI. The CDR3 length is 13 residues. V dropped 6 bases and J dropped 3 bases, with 12 bases sitting between them. DNA of the CDR3: TGTGCCAGCAGGCCGACTAGTTTCTACGAGCAGTACTTC. Translation: CASRPTSFYEQYF.

This chain connects TRBV28 to TRBJ1-2; D remains unclear. The CDR3 contains 11 residues. V lost 4 bases, J lost 8 bases, and 8 bases lay in between. The germline V gene has CDR1 MDHEN and CDR2 SYDVKM. The CDR3 DNA reads TGTGCCAGCAGTTGGGAAGGCGGCTACACCTTC. Translated: CASSWEGGYTF.

The chain couples TRBV10-3 to TRBJ1-1; D gene ambiguous. There are 13 residues in the CDR3. The germline V gene encodes CDR1 ENHRY and CDR2 SYGVKD. Trimming removed 4 bases at V and 2 bases at J, with 8 bases between. The CDR3 is CAISVDQNTEAFF. CDR3 sequence (DNA): TGTGCCATCAGTGTGGATCAAAACACTGAAGCTTTCTTT.

The rearrangement joins TRBV6-6 to TRBJ2-5; tentatively, D is TRBD2 (6 bases). CDR1 and CDR2 from the germline V gene are MNHNY and SVGAGI (reference sequence). The CDR3 has 15 residues. V gave up 3 bases and J gave up 5 bases, with 16 bases separating them. The CDR3: CASSYAEGLRETQYF. The CDR3 bases are TGTGCCAGCAGTTATGCCGAGGGACTCCGGGAGACCCAGTACTTC.

The chain combines TRBV5-4 with TRBJ2-6; D is ambiguous. Germline V CDR1 and CDR2: SGHNT, YYREEE (reference sequence). Trimming left V 4 bases short and J 1 base short, with 9 bases between. The CDR3 extends over 15 amino acids. DNA for the CDR3: TGTGCCAGCAGCCCCCAGATTTCTGGGGCCAACGTCCTGACTTTC. Residues: CASSPQISGANVLTF.

This chain joins TRBV27 and TRBJ1-1; D is ambiguous. Trimming pared 7 bases from V and 8 bases from J, leaving 5 bases between. Looked up from germline, CDR1 is MNHEY and CDR2 is SMNVEV (reference sequence). CDR3 length: 9 amino acids. CDR3: CASTLEAFF. The CDR3 nucleotides are TGTGCCAGCACCTTAGAAGCTTTCTTT.

This chain connects TRBV2 to TRBJ1-1; D may be TRBD1 (5 bases). Per the germline V gene, CDR1 is SNHLY and CDR2 is FYNNEI. The CDR3 is made up of 13 amino acids. V gave up 5 bases and J gave up 4 bases, with 11 bases separating them. The CDR3 loop reads CASSPQGSTEAFF. DNA of the CDR3: TGTGCCAGCAGTCCCCAGGGAAGCACTGAAGCTTTCTTT.

The chain carries TRBV7-6 and TRBJ2-5, with 7 positions matching TRBD2. V lost 5 bases, J lost 5 bases, and 11 bases stayed unmatched. The CDR3 covers 15 residues. Germline-derived CDR1 and CDR2 are SGHVS and FNYEAQ. As DNA, the CDR3 is TGTGCCAGCAGCGGCGGGGGTTGGGAGGGGGAGACCCAGTACTTC. Translating it yields CASSGGGWEGETQYF.

This clone was counted a single time. This rearrangement joins TRBV27 to TRBJ2-7; the D gene is possibly TRBD1 (6 bases). The V gene's germline CDR1 is MNHEY and CDR2 SMNVEV (reference sequence). The CDR3 covers 15 residues. Trimming took off 4 bases at V and 7 bases at J, with 20 bases between the two ends. Here the CDR3 reads CASSSYPTGILEQYF. The DNA for the CDR3 is TGTGCCAGCAGTTCCTACCCCACAGGGATCCTAGAGCAGTACTTC.

This clone was counted a single time. CDR3 sequence reads: CAITPDSTNYGYTF. The CDR3, as DNA: TGTGCCATCACCCCGGACAGCACTAACTATGGCTACACCTTC. V gene TRBV10-3 combines with J gene TRBJ1-2; possible D gene TRBD1, 6 bases. V lost 7 bases, J lost 0 bases, and 12 bases lay in between. This CDR3 has 14 residues. The V gene's germline CDR1 is ENHRY and CDR2 SYGVKD.

As for this clone: The sample holds other DNA sequences that translate to the same CDR3. V usage is TRBV27 and J usage is TRBJ2-3; D is unresolved. CDR3 length: 12 residues. V gave up 6 bases and J gave up 6 bases, with 10 bases separating them. Per the germline V gene, CDR1 is MNHEY and CDR2 is SMNVEV (reference sequence). Written as DNA, the CDR3 is TGTGCCAGCAGCCTTCTCGGCGATACGCAGTATTTT. Amino acids: CASSLLGDTQYF.

This sequence joins TRBV19 and TRBJ1-2; weak D call: TRBD1 (6 bases). The CDR3 has 13 amino acids. Deletions cut 3 bases from V and 8 bases from J, with 13 bases between. Germline CDR1 reads LNHDA; CDR2 reads SQIVND (reference sequence). The CDR3 here is CASSMVGALGYTF. The CDR3 DNA reads as TGTGCCAGTAGTATGGTGGGGGCGCTGGGCTACACCTTC.

The gene calls are TRBV5-1 and TRBJ2-2; 7 bases align to TRBD1. Losses at the gene ends were 4 bases for V and 3 bases for J; bases not matched to a gene: 0. CDR1 and CDR2 from the germline V gene are SGHRS and YFSETQ. This CDR3 contains 13 residues. CDR3 nucleotides: TGCGCCAGCAGCGACAGGGACACCGGGGAGCTGTTTTTT. Protein: CASSDRDTGELFF.

The rearrangement uses TRBV7-2 and TRBJ1-2; 7 nucleotides match TRBD1. CDR3 size: 16 residues. V was clipped by 0 bases and J by 4 bases; unmatched bases: 8. Germline CDR1 reads SGHTA; CDR2 reads FQGNSA. The CDR3: CASSLAGDSYLYGYTF. For the CDR3, the DNA is TGTGCCAGCAGCTTAGCTGGGGACAGCTATCTCTATGGCTACACCTTC.

The V and J genes are TRBV5-6 and TRBJ1-1, with no clear D. V shed 0 bases and J shed 5 bases, with 14 bases lying between them. The CDR3 runs to 15 residues. CDR1 is SGHDT, CDR2 YYEEEE, per germline. The CDR3 loop is CASSLGTIRRTEAFF. CDR3 coding DNA: TGTGCCAGCAGCTTGGGAACTATTAGGAGGACTGAAGCTTTCTTT.

This clone was seen more than once but under ten times. This rearrangement joins TRBV14 to TRBJ1-1, with D uncertain. CDR3 size: 12 residues. V was clipped by 1 base and J by 7 bases, with 7 bases between them. The germline CDR1 and CDR2 sequences are SGHDN and FVKESK. Here the CDR3 reads CASSQGQGEAFF. In nucleotides, the CDR3 is TGTGCCAGCAGCCAAGGACAAGGTGAAGCTTTCTTT.

The chain links TRBV9 to TRBJ2-7; 10 nucleotides agree with TRBD2. The length of the CDR3 is 16 residues. CDR1 SGDLS and CDR2 YYNGEE come from the germline V gene. The V segment lost 5 bases and the J segment 5 bases; nucleotides outside the gene matches: 13. The CDR3 region is CASSPEGASGRHEQYF. The CDR3 DNA reads as TGTGCCAGCAGTCCCGAGGGGGCTAGCGGGAGACACGAGCAGTACTTC.

V is TRBV5-1 and J is TRBJ1-1; D is perhaps TRBD1 (5 bases). The ends were cut back, 4 bases at V and 5 bases at J, with 15 bases in the middle. This CDR3 has 14 residues. Germline V gene sequence: CDR1 SGHRS, CDR2 YFSETQ. CDR3 DNA sequence: TGCGCCAGCAGCGGGGGGACCGTGGGAACTGAAGCTTTCTTT. It codes for CASSGGTVGTEAFF.

V gene TRBV7-9 combines with J gene TRBJ1-1; D ambiguous. This CDR3 comprises 15 residues. V shed 8 bases and J shed 1 base, with 17 bases lying between them. Germline V gene lookup returns CDR1 SEHNR and CDR2 FQNEAQ (reference sequence). The CDR3 here is CASGGLSNANTEAFF. The CDR3 DNA is TGTGCCAGCGGCGGGTTGAGCAACGCGAACACTGAAGCTTTCTTT.

This clone has just one count. V gene TRBV15 combines with J gene TRBJ2-1, with D possibly being TRBD1 (6 bases). The V gene's germline CDR1 is LNHNV and CDR2 YYDKDF (reference sequence). The length of the CDR3 is 13 residues. Trimming took off 6 bases at V and 9 bases at J, with 15 bases between the two ends. The CDR3 DNA is TGTGCCACCAGGGCCCAGGGGATTGCTGAGCAGTTCTTC. Translating it yields CATRAQGIAEQFF.

The CDR3: CASRPFGGIGAFF. CDR3 DNA: TGTGCCAGCAGACCCTTCGGGGGGATCGGGGCTTTCTTT. The chain is built from TRBV2 and TRBJ1-1, with TRBD1 as a possible D gene (5 bases). Deletions cut 6 bases from V and 11 bases from J, with 19 bases between. The CDR3 consists of 13 residues. CDR1 SNHLY and CDR2 FYNNEI come from the germline V gene.

The chain couples TRBV10-3 to TRBJ1-2; 7 bases fit TRBD1. The CDR3 length is 12 residues. Germline assignment: CDR1 ENHRY and CDR2 SYGVKD. The trim removed 9 bases at V and 7 bases at J, leaving 8 bases unmatched. The CDR3: CAITDRERGYTF. For the CDR3, the DNA is TGTGCCATTACCGACAGGGAGCGTGGCTACACCTTC.

DNA for the CDR3: TGTGCCGGCCAGGGACAGGGGGATAATTCACCCCTCCACTTT. It encodes CAGQGQGDNSPLHF. The chain joins TRBV6-5 to TRBJ1-6, with 11 nucleotides matching TRBD1. Germline assignment: CDR1 MNHEY and CDR2 SVGAGI. The CDR3 runs to 14 residues. V shed 11 bases, J shed 5 bases, and the junction held 5 bases outside the gene matches.

This chain uses TRBV29-1 with TRBJ1-4, with D hard to call. Trimming pared 4 bases from V and 4 bases from J, leaving 7 bases between. Germline loops: CDR1 SQVTM, CDR2 ANQGSEA. CDR3 length: 12 residues. The CDR3 region has the DNA TGCAGCGTTGCACAAAATAATGAAAAACTGTTTTTT. It specifies CSVAQNNEKLFF.

The V call is TRBV13, the J call TRBJ2-7; D gene ambiguous. The germline V and J ends were trimmed by 0 bases and 3 bases, with 12 bases remaining between them. This CDR3 is built from 15 residues. The germline gives CDR1 PRHDT, CDR2 FYEKMQ (reference sequence). The CDR3 spells CASSLGPGLGYEQYF. CDR3 DNA sequence: TGTGCCAGCAGCTTAGGCCCTGGCCTGGGCTACGAGCAGTACTTC.

This chain links TRBV6-5 with TRBJ1-2; 12 bases map to TRBD1. The ends lost 6 bases at V and 8 bases at J; junction bases unmatched: 1. The CDR3 is 12 residues long. Germline CDR1 is MNHEY and CDR2 is SVGAGI. The CDR3 region is CASRGTGGGYTF. DNA for the CDR3: TGTGCCAGCAGGGGGACAGGGGGCGGCTACACCTTC.

The chain employs TRBV7-9 and TRBJ1-2, with 10 bases lining up with TRBD1. CDR3 size: 17 residues. J gave up 4 bases and V 1 base, and 9 bases lay outside the gene matches. Per germline, CDR1 SEHNR and CDR2 FQNEAQ (reference sequence). As DNA, the CDR3 is TGTGCCAGCAGCTTAGGTGCCGGGACAGGGGCCACCTATGGCTACACCTTC. It codes for CASSLGAGTGATYGYTF.